This TCR beta chain was identified during a study of blood T cell repertoires in COVID-19. Study in general: Samples of COVID-19 (acute and convalescent) were obtained from the United States, Italy and Spain.

Germline CDR1 is SNHLY and CDR2 is FYNNEI. The germline V and J ends were trimmed by 6 bases and 7 bases, with 16 bases remaining between them. The CDR3 covers 15 residues. In the study's own analysis: Reference gene primer amplification in the assay estimated nucleated cell counts. Sequenced by immunoSEQ multiplex PCR; TCRdb stores in-frame clones only, minus some. The D gene and trimming were derived from the DNA, and the V and J assignments and clone size from that table. The sample holds under 90,000 clones, about 68% seen once. Material: peripheral blood. The chain joins TRBV2 to TRBJ1-6; the D gene is possibly TRBD1 (6 bases). This TCR came from a man over 45 with active or convalescent COVID-19. The CDR3 here is CASRPGRGSNSPLHF. The CDR3 DNA is TGTGCCAGCAGGCCGGGCAGGGGATCGAATTCACCCCTCCACTTT. Filled out from reference TRBV2 and TRBJ1-6, the complete variable domain reads EPEVTQTPSHQVTQMGQEVILRCVPISNHLYFYWYRQILGQKVEFLVSFYNNEISEKSEIFDDQFSVERPDGSNFTLKIRSTKLEDSAMYFCASRPGRGSNSPLHFGNGTRLTVT.